A single sample is the source of the 30 T cell receptor beta chains below, sequenced in a study of T-cell reconstitution after alpha-beta-depleted transplantation in children. Preparation of the TCRbeta library used unique molecular identifiers. MiXCR was run by TCRdb on the PCR reads, yielding one entry per CDR3 protein. The table lists 300,000 to 400,000 distinct CDR3 sequences, around 20% of them singletons, with 9.5% to 12% in the top ten. Sequencing was performed on PBMCs, mostly from graft donor cells, taken 180 days after TCRalphabeta/CD19-depleted stem cell transplant. Receptors originate from a male patient aged 10 to 17 who had a stem cell transplant for acute lymphoblastic leukemia, so the T cells may come from the graft donor.

This clonotype was recorded a few times. V usage is TRBV20-1 and J usage is TRBJ2-2; 10 bases agree with TRBD2. Per the germline V gene, CDR1 is DFQATT and CDR2 is SNEGSKA (reference sequence). The CDR3 loop spans 18 amino acids. The ends lost 0 bases at V and 5 bases at J; junction bases unmatched: 12. This CDR3 is CSARDPIGLAGATGELFF. The CDR3 DNA is TGCAGTGCTAGAGACCCCATTGGGCTAGCGGGAGCAACCGGGGAGCTGTTTTTT.

Only a few counts were recorded for this clonotype. The chain couples TRBV5-1 to TRBJ1-6; 10 positions agree with TRBD1. The CDR3 loop spans 14 amino acids. Germline assignment: CDR1 SGHRS and CDR2 YFSETQ. After removal of 4 bases from V and 9 bases from J, the junction contained 4 bases not matched to a gene. CDR3 amino acids: CASSLDRGLSPLHF. The CDR3 coding sequence is TGCGCCAGCAGCCTCGACAGGGGGCTTTCACCCCTCCACTTT.

This clonotype was recorded at least ten times. The rearrangement links TRBV5-1 to TRBJ1-2; tentative D call: TRBD1 (5 bases). CDR1 and CDR2 (germline): SGHRS, YFSETQ. This CDR3 region has 12 residues. V lost 4 bases, J lost 5 bases, and 9 bases lay in between. CDR3 coding DNA: TGCGCCAGCAGCCTCTCAGGGTATGGCTACACCTTC. Translation gives CASSLSGYGYTF.

The J gene is TRBJ1-4, the V gene TRBV12-3 or TRBV12-4, with 7 bases fitting TRBD1. V trimming: 7 bases; J trimming: 3 bases; junction bases outside the gene matches: 5. The CDR3 loop spans 14 amino acids. CDR3 residues: CASKRQGSNEKLFF. CDR3 sequence (DNA): TGTGCCAGCAAGCGACAGGGTTCTAATGAAAAACTGTTTTTT.

The chain employs TRBV19 and TRBJ2-7, with 8 bases matching TRBD1. Unmatched junction bases numbered 7, after V lost 5 bases and J lost 4 bases. The CDR3 length is 14 residues. The germline V gene encodes CDR1 LNHDA and CDR2 SQIVND (reference sequence). Written as DNA, the CDR3 is TGTGCCAGTAGTCCGAGGACAGGGCTGTACGAGCAGTACTTC. Its translation: CASSPRTGLYEQYF. Complete variable domain (other parts from reference TRBV19 and TRBJ2-7): DGGITQSPKYLFRKEGQNVTLSCEQNLNHDAMYWYRQDPGQGLRLIYYSQIVNDFQKGDIAEGYSVSREKKESFPLTVTSAQKNPTAFYLCASSPRTGLYEQYFGPGTRLTVT.

This clonotype was counted a few times. V gene TRBV7-3 combines with J gene TRBJ2-1, with 11 bases fitting TRBD2. CDR1 is SGHTA, CDR2 FQGTGA, per germline. There are 16 residues in the CDR3. Trimming at V came to 1 base and at J to 10 bases, leaving 9 bases not matched to a gene. The CDR3 DNA follows: TGTGCCAGCAGCTTAAAGTTGACTAGCGGGGCGGAGGAGCAGTTCTTC. It specifies CASSLKLTSGAEEQFF.

Details on this clonotype: It is likely a read error, because the conserved phenylalanine at the end of the CDR3 is missing. V is TRBV27 and J is TRBJ2-1; the D is unclear. Germline V gene data show CDR1 as MNHEY and CDR2 as SMNVEV (reference sequence). V was trimmed by 1 base and J by 5 bases, leaving 0 bases between them. The CDR3 loop spans 11 amino acids. CDR3 sequence: CASSLYNEQFL. The CDR3 region has the DNA TGTGCCAGCAGTTTATACAATGAGCAGTTCTTA.

The sample holds a few counts of this clonotype. The V and J genes are TRBV3-1 and TRBJ2-2; perhaps TRBD1 as D (6 bases). CDR3 size: 16 residues. V lost 5 bases and J 0 bases, leaving 13 bases between the germline ends. The germline CDR1 and CDR2 sequences are LGHDT and YNNKEL (reference sequence). CDR3 protein: CASSSGVPANTGELFF. The CDR3 bases are TGTGCCAGCAGCTCAGGGGTGCCCGCGAACACCGGGGAGCTGTTTTTT.

This clonotype was seen a handful of times. The gene calls are TRBV3-1 and TRBJ2-7, with D perhaps matching TRBD1 (6 bases). The CDR3 covers 17 residues. V dropped 4 bases and J dropped 2 bases, with 21 bases sitting between them. Germline CDR1 LGHDT, CDR2 YNNKEL (reference sequence). The chain's CDR3 is CASSPTVNRARTYEQYF. CDR3 bases: TGTGCCAGCAGCCCTACGGTAAACAGGGCCCGGACCTACGAGCAGTACTTC.

Only a few counts were recorded for this clonotype. Here the CDR3 reads CASSLDGLAPIPYEQYF. The CDR3 bases are TGTGCCAGCAGTTTAGACGGACTAGCCCCGATCCCCTACGAGCAGTACTTC. The chain carries TRBV27 and TRBJ2-7; 8 nucleotides line up with TRBD2. J lost 2 bases, V lost 2 bases, and 11 bases had no gene match. CDR3 length: 17 amino acids. Per the germline V gene, CDR1 is MNHEY and CDR2 is SMNVEV (reference sequence).

J is TRBJ2-6 and V is TRBV7-9; D assignment may be TRBD1 or TRBD2 (5 bases each). Trimming took 11 bases from V and 2 from J, leaving 7 bases between them. The CDR3 loop spans 12 amino acids. Germline V gene sequence: CDR1 SEHNR, CDR2 FQNEAQ (reference sequence). The CDR3 reads CAEGPGANVLTF. In nucleotides, the CDR3 is TGTGCCGAGGGACCTGGGGCCAACGTCCTGACTTTC. The full variable domain, with the rest looked up from reference TRBV7-9 and TRBJ2-6, is DTGVSQNPRHKITKRGQNVTFRCDPISEHNRLYWYRQTLGQGPEFLTYFQNEAQLEKSRLLSDRFSAERPKGSFSTLEIQRTEQGDSAMYLCAEGPGANVLTFGAGSRLTVL.

This chain links TRBV5-6 with TRBJ2-1; the match to TRBD2 covers 7 bases. CDR1 and CDR2 from the germline V gene are SGHDT and YYEEEE. The CDR3 sequence is 13 residues long. V gave up 2 bases and J gave up 13 bases; unmatched junction bases: 9. This chain's CDR3 is CASSFLSGTAQFF. CDR3 coding DNA: TGTGCCAGCAGCTTTTTGAGCGGGACTGCTCAGTTCTTC. Complete variable domain (other parts from reference TRBV5-6 and TRBJ2-1): DAGVTQSPTHLIKTRGQQVTLRCSPKSGHDTVSWYQQALGQGPQFIFQYYEEEERQRGNFPDRFSGHQFPNYSSELNVNALLLGDSALYLCASSFLSGTAQFFGPGTRLTVL.

In this sample, this clonotype turned up many times. The genes are TRBV16 and TRBJ1-1; D remains unclear. The CDR3 totals 12 residues. V was cut by 1 base and J by 7 bases, with 7 bases left in between. Germline V CDR1 and CDR2: KGHSY, FQNENV. CDR3 loop: CASSQFGVEAFF. In DNA, the CDR3 is TGTGCCAGCAGCCAATTTGGCGTTGAAGCTTTCTTT.

CDR3 protein: CASSGLGPYNEQFF. CDR3 sequence (DNA): TGTGCCAGCAGTGGACTAGGTCCCTACAATGAGCAGTTCTTC. The chain uses TRBV6-2 or TRBV6-3 and TRBJ2-1; 7 bases line up with TRBD2. The CDR3 has 14 amino acids. J was trimmed by 2 bases and V by 5 bases; bases with no gene match: 3. From germline, CDR1 is MNHEY and CDR2 SVGEGT.

This clonotype occurred a few times. The gene calls are TRBV7-8 and TRBJ2-2; D perhaps matches TRBD1 (5 bases). In germline, CDR1 is SGHVS, CDR2 FQNEAQ. The CDR3 runs 14 residues. Trimming stripped 5 bases from V and 5 bases from J, with 12 bases between. CDR3 nucleotides: TGTGCCAGCAGCGCCGACAGTATAACCGGGGAGCTGTTTTTT. The encoded protein is CASSADSITGELFF.

This rearrangement joins TRBV27 to TRBJ1-4, with D tentatively TRBD1 (6 bases). V lost 6 bases and J 2 bases, leaving 22 bases between the germline ends. Germline loops: CDR1 MNHEY, CDR2 SMNVEV (reference sequence). This CDR3 is 18 amino acids long. The CDR3 here is CASSLLPAGGNTNEKLFF. The DNA of the CDR3 is TGTGCCAGCAGCCTCCTCCCGGCGGGGGGCAATACTAATGAAAAACTGTTTTTT.

The V and J genes are TRBV20-1 and TRBJ2-4; D is ambiguous. Germline V lookup: CDR1 DFQATT, CDR2 SNEGSKA (reference sequence). V was pared by 5 bases and J by 7 bases, with 18 bases between. There are 14 residues in the CDR3. The CDR3 region is CSAPKMVPRNIQYF. Written as DNA, the CDR3 is TGCAGTGCTCCGAAAATGGTCCCCCGTAACATTCAGTACTTC.

The J gene is TRBJ1-3, the V gene TRBV29-1; D uncertain. The germline V gene encodes CDR1 SQVTM and CDR2 ANQGSEA. V was trimmed by 4 bases and J by 1 base, leaving 5 bases between them. This CDR3 comprises 12 residues. CDR3 protein: CSVVRSGNTIYF. The CDR3 DNA reads as TGCAGCGTTGTTAGGTCTGGAAACACCATATATTTT. Using reference TRBV29-1 and TRBJ1-3 for the parts outside the CDR3, the full variable domain is SAVISQKPSRDICQRGTSLTIQCQVDSQVTMMFWYRQQPGQSLTLIATANQGSEATYESGFVIDKFPISRPNLTFSTLTVSNMSPEDSSIYLCSVVRSGNTIYFGEGSWLTVV.

V gene TRBV7-9 combines with J gene TRBJ2-1, with D tentatively TRBD1 (6 bases). The CDR3 totals 15 residues. V shed 7 bases and J shed 0 bases, with 13 bases lying between them. Per the germline V gene, CDR1 is SEHNR and CDR2 is FQNEAQ (reference sequence). CDR3: CASTPRGPSYNEQFF. In DNA, the CDR3 is TGTGCCAGCACCCCCAGGGGCCCCTCCTACAATGAGCAGTTCTTC.

This clonotype occurred a few times. The chain combines TRBV29-1 with TRBJ2-4, with 10 bases that match TRBD1. The germline V gene has CDR1 SQVTM and CDR2 ANQGSEA. CDR3 size: 14 residues. The V segment lost 3 bases and the J segment 7 bases; nucleotides outside the gene matches: 6. In DNA, the CDR3 is TGCAGCGTTGAGGGACAGGGGAAGGGGAACATTCAGTACTTC. This sequence encodes CSVEGQGKGNIQYF.

This chain connects TRBV5-5 to TRBJ2-7; no clear D gene. This CDR3 has 14 amino acids. Trimming cost V 2 bases and J 2 bases, with 11 bases left between them. Germline CDR1 reads SGHKS; CDR2 reads YYEKEE (reference sequence). The CDR3: CASSFPPGPYEQYF. In DNA form, the CDR3 reads TGTGCCAGCAGCTTCCCCCCGGGCCCCTACGAGCAGTACTTC.

This clonotype showed up just a few times. This sequence joins TRBV7-8 and TRBJ1-5; D gene uncertain. From germline, CDR1 is SGHVS and CDR2 FQNEAQ. The CDR3 totals 14 residues. The germline V and J ends were trimmed by 5 bases and 6 bases, with 14 bases remaining between them. Here the CDR3 reads CASSPPRVSQPQHF. CDR3 bases: TGTGCCAGCAGCCCCCCTAGGGTTAGTCAGCCCCAGCATTTT.

The CDR3 DNA reads as TGCGCCAGCAGCTTGGGTCTAGGGACAGGGCCAGATACGCAGTATTTT. Its translation: CASSLGLGTGPDTQYF. This chain connects TRBV5-1 to TRBJ2-3, with 9 bases fitting TRBD1. The CDR3 covers 16 residues. After removal of 0 bases from V and 4 bases from J, the junction contained 6 bases not matched to a gene. The germline gives CDR1 SGHRS, CDR2 YFSETQ.

V usage is TRBV4-2 and J usage is TRBJ2-4; perhaps TRBD2 as D (6 bases). This CDR3 is built from 16 residues. V lost 4 bases and J lost 0, with 13 bases in between. Germline V gives CDR1 LGHNA, CDR2 YNFKEQ. The CDR3 here is CASSPLAPLAKNIQYF. CDR3 nucleotide sequence: TGTGCCAGCAGCCCTCTAGCGCCACTAGCCAAAAACATTCAGTACTTC.

This clonotype was seen a handful of times. The rearrangement links TRBV4-1 to TRBJ2-1, with 7 positions matching TRBD2. The junction had 9 bases not matched to a gene; V was cut back by 10 bases and J by 0 bases. Germline V gives CDR1 MGHRA, CDR2 YSYEKL. This CDR3 has 15 amino acids. The CDR3 bases are TGCGCCACCCAAACTAGCGCCCGCTCCTACAATGAGCAGTTCTTC. Translating gives CATQTSARSYNEQFF.

V gene TRBV7-2 combines with J gene TRBJ1-1; unclear D gene. The CDR3 consists of 11 residues. The germline V gene encodes CDR1 SGHTA and CDR2 FQGNSA. V lost 4 bases and J lost 7, with 7 bases in between. The CDR3 loop reads CASSSQIEAFF. CDR3 DNA: TGTGCCAGCAGCTCTCAGATTGAAGCTTTCTTT.

This clonotype appeared a few times. The chain uses TRBV28 and TRBJ2-3; D is possibly TRBD1 (6 bases). CDR3 size: 15 residues. CDR1 is MDHEN, CDR2 SYDVKM, per germline. V lost 2 bases and J 2 bases, leaving 11 bases between the germline ends. The CDR3 sequence: CASSLVGTFTDTQYF. As DNA, the CDR3 is TGTGCCAGCAGTTTAGTAGGGACATTCACAGATACGCAGTATTTT.

V is TRBV6-5 and J is TRBJ2-7; the match to TRBD1 covers 8 bases. The trim removed 2 bases at V and 6 bases at J, leaving 6 bases unmatched. Germline lookup yields CDR1 MNHEY and CDR2 SVGAGI. This CDR3 comprises 14 residues. CDR3 amino acids: CASSYGQGAREQYF. The CDR3 DNA reads TGTGCCAGCAGTTACGGGCAGGGGGCTCGCGAGCAGTACTTC.

This sequence joins TRBV9 and TRBJ2-3; D may be TRBD1 or TRBD2 (5 bases each). Germline loops: CDR1 SGDLS, CDR2 YYNGEE. The CDR3 consists of 13 residues. The V end was cut by 3 bases, the J end by 2 bases, with 7 bases between. CDR3 amino acids: CASSGDPTDTQYF. In nucleotides, the CDR3 is TGTGCCAGCAGCGGGGACCCCACAGATACGCAGTATTTT.

This clonotype was observed many times. The V and J genes are TRBV5-1 and TRBJ2-2; D is possibly TRBD1 or TRBD2 (5 bases each). Trimming shortened V by 0 bases and J by 5 bases, and 11 bases separated the two germline ends. CDR3 length: 15 amino acids. Germline V gene data show CDR1 as SGHRS and CDR2 as YFSETQ. The CDR3 sequence: CASSLGDVPTGELFF. The CDR3 DNA is TGCGCCAGCAGCTTGGGGGACGTACCAACCGGGGAGCTGTTTTTT.